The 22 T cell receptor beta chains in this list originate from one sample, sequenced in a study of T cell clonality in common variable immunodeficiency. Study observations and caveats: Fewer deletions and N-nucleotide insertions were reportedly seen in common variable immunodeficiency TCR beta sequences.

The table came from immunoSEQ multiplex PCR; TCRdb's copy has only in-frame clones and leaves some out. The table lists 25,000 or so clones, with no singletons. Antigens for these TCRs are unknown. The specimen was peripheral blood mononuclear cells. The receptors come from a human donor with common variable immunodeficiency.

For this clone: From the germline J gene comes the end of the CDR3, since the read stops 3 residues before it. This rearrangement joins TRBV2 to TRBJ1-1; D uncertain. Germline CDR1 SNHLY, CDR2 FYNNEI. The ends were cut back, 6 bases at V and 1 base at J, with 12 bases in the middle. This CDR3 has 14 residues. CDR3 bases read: TGTGCCAGCAGCTCCTTTGCAGAGAACACTGAA. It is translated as CASSSFAENTE. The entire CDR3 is CASSSFAENTEAFF.

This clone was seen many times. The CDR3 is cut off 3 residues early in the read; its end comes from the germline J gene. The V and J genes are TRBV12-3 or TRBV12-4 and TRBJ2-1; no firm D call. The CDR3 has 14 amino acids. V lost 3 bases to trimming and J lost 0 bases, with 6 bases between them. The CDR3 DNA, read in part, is TGTGCCAGCAGTTTCCTAGTCTCCTACAATGAG. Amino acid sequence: CASSFLVSYNE. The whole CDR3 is CASSFLVSYNEQFF.

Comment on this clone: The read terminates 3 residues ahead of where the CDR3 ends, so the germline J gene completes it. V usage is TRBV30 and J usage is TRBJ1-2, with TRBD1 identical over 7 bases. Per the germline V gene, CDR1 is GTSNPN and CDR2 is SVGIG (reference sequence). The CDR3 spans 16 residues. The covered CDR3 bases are TGTGCCTGGAGTGCCCGGCCGGGACAGATAAGACAGGGC. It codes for CAWSARPGQIRQG. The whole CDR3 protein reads CAWSARPGQIRQGYTF.

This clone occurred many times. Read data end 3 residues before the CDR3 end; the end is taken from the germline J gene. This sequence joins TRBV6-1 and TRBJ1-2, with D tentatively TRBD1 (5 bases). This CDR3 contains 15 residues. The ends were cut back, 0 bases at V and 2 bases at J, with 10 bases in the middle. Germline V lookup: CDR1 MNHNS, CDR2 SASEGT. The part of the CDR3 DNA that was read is TGTGCCAGCAGTGAAGCGCTTCGGGGGAACTATGGC. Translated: CASSEALRGNYG. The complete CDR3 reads CASSEALRGNYGYTF.

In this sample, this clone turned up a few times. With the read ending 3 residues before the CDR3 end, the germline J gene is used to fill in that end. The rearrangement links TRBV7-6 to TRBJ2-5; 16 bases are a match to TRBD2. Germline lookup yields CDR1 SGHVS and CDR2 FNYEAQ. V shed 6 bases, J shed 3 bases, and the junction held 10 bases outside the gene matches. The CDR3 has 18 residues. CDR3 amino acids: CASRMGLAGGYGKETQYF. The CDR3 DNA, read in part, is TGTGCCAGCAGGATGGGACTAGCGGGAGGGTACGGCAAAGAGACC.

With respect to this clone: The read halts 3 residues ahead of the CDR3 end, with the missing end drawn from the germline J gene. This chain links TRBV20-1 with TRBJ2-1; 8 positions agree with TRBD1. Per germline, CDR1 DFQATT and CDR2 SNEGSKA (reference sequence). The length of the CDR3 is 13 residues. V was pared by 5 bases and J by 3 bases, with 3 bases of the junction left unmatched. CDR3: CSAPGQDYNEQFF. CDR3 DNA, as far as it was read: TGCAGTGCTCCGGGACAGGACTACAATGAG.

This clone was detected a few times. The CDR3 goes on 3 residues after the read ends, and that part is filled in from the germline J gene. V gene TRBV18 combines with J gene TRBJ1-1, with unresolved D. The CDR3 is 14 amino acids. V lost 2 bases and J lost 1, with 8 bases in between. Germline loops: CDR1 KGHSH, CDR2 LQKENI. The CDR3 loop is CASSPAGPNTEAFF. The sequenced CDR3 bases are TGTGCCAGCTCACCAGCAGGCCCGAACACTGAA.

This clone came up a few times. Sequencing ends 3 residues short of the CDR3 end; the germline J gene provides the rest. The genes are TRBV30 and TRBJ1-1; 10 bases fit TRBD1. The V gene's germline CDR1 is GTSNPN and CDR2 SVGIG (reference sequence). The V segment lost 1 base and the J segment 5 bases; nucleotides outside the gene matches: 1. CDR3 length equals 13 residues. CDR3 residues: CAWSGQGATEAFF. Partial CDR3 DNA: TGTGCCTGGAGTGGACAGGGGGCAACTGAA.

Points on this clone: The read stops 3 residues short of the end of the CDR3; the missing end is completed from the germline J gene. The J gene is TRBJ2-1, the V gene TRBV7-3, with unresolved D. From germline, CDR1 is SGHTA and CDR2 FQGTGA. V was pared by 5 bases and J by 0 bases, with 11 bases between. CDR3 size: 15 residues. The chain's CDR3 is CASSPHSSSYNEQFF. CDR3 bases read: TGTGCCAGCAGCCCCCACAGTAGCTCCTACAATGAG.

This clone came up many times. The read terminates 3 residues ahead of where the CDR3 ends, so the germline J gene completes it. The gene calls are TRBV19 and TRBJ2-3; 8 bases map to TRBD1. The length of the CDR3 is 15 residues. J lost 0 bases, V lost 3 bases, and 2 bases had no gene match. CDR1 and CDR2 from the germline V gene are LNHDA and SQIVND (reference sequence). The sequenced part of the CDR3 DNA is TGTGCCAGTAGTATTCAGGGGGCCAGCACAGATACG. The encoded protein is CASSIQGASTDT. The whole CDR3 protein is CASSIQGASTDTQYF.

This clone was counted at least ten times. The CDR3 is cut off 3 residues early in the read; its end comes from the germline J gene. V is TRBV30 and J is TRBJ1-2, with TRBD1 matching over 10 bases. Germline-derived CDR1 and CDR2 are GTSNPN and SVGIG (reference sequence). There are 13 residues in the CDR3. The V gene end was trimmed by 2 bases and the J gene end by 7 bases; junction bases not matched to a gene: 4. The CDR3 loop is CAWSIGQGVGYTF. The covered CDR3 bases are TGTGCCTGGAGTATCGGACAGGGGGTTGGC.

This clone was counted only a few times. The CDR3: CASSLSGTLNTEAFF. CDR3 DNA, as far as it was read: TGTGCCAGCAGCTTATCGGGGACATTGAACACTGAA. The rearrangement uses TRBV7-9 and TRBJ1-1; tentatively, D is TRBD1 (6 bases). From the germline J gene comes the end of the CDR3, since the read stops 3 residues before it. CDR1 and CDR2 from the germline V gene are SEHNR and FQNEAQ (reference sequence). The CDR3 is 15 residues long. V was pared by 2 bases and J by 0 bases, with 10 bases between.

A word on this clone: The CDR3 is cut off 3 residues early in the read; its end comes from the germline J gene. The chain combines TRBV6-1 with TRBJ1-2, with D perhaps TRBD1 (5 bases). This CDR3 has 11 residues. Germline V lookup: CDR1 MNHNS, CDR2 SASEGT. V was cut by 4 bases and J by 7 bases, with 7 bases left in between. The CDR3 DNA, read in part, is TGTGCCAGCAGTGGGGGCTTTGGC. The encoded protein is CASSGGFG. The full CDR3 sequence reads CASSGGFGYTF.

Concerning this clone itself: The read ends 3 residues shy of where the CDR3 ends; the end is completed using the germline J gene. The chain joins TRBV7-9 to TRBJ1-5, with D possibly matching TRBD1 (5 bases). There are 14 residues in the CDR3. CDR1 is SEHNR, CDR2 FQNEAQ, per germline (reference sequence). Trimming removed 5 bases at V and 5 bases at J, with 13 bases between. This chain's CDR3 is CASSRGGSDQPQHF. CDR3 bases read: TGTGCCAGCAGCCGGGGGGGTAGTGATCAGCCC.

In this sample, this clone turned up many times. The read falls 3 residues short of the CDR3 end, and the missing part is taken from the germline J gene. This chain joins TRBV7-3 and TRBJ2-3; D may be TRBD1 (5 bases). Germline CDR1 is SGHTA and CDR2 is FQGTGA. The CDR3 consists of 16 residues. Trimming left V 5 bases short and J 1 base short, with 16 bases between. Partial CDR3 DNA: TGTGCCAGCAGCCCTTTCCCGCTGACAGGCACAGATACG. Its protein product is CASSPFPLTGTDT. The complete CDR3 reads CASSPFPLTGTDTQYF. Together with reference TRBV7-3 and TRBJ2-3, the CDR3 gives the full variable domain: GAGVSQTPSNKVTEKGKYVELRCDPISGHTALYWYRQSLGQGPEFLIYFQGTGAADDSGLPNDRFFAVRPEGSVSTLKIQRTERGDSAVYLCASSPFPLTGTDTQYFGPGTRLTVL.

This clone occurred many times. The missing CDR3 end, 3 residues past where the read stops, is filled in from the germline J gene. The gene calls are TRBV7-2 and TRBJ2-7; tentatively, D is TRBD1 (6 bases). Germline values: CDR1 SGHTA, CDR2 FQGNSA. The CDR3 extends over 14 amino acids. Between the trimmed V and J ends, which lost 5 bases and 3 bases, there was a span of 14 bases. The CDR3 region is CASSPLVRGYEQYF. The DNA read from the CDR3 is TGTGCCAGCAGCCCCTTGGTCAGGGGCTACGAG.

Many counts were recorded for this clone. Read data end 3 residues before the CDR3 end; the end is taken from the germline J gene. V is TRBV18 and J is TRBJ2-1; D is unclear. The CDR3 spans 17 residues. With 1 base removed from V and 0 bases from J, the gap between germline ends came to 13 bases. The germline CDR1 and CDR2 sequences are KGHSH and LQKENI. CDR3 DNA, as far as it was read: TGTGCCAGCTCACCACGAGACATCCCCAGCTCCTACAATGAG. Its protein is CASSPRDIPSSYNE. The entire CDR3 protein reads CASSPRDIPSSYNEQFF.

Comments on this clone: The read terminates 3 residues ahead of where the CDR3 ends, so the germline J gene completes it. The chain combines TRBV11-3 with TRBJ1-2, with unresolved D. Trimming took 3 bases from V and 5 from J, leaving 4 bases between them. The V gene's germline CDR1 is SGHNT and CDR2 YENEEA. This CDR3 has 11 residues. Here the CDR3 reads CASSFIYGYTF. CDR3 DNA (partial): TGTGCCAGCAGCTTTATATATGGC.

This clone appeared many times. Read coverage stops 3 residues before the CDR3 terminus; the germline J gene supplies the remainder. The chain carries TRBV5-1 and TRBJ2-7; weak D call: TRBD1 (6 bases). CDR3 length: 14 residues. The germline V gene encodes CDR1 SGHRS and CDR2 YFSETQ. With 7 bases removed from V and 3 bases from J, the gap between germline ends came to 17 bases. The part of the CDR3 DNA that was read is TGCGCCAGCGCCCGTGGAGGACAGCACTACGAG. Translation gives CASARGGQHYE. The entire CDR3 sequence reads CASARGGQHYEQYF.

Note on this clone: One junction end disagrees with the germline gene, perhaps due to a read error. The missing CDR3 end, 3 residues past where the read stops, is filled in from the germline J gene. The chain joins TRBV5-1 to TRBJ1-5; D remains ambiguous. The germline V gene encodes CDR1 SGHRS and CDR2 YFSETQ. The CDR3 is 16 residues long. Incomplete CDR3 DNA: TGCGCCCGCAGCCAAGCGAGAGGCGGGGGCAATCAGCCC. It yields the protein CARSQARGGGNQP. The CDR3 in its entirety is CARSQARGGGNQPQHF.

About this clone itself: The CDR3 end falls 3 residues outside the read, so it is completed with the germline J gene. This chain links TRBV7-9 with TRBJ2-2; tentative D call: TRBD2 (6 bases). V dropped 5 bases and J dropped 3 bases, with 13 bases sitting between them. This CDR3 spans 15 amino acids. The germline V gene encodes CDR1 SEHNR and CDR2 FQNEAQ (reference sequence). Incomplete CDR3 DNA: TGTGCCAGCAGCCTAATCCGACTAGACACCGGGGAG. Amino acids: CASSLIRLDTGE. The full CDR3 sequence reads CASSLIRLDTGELFF.

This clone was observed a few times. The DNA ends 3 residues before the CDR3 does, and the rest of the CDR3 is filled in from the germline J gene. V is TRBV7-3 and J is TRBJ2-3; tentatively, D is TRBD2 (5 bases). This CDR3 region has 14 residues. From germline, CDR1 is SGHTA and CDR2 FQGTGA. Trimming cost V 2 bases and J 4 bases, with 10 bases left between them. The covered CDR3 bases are TGTGCCAGCAGCTTAGGCCTCGGGGCAGATACG. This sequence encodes CASSLGLGADT. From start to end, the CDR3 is CASSLGLGADTQYF.